Presented here are 2 T cell receptor beta chains from one specimen sequenced in a study of cytomegalovirus exposure and HLA in healthy donors. Primers for the PCR totalled 60 Vbeta and 13 Jbeta. Clones were sequenced by immunoSEQ multiplex PCR, and TCRdb holds only the in-frame ones, with some missing. Among 95,000 to 110,000 clones listed, about three quarters were seen once. Sample: PBMCs. The source is a woman under 30 in good health and CMV-seropositive.

The chain has TRBV28 and TRBJ2-3; 8 bases agree with TRBD2. With 5 bases clipped from V and 1 base from J, the junction kept 5 bases outside the gene matches. CDR1 is MDHEN, CDR2 SYDVKM, per germline. CDR3 size: 15 residues. CDR3 in amino acids: CASSPRAGGTDTQYF. In DNA, the CDR3 is TGTGCCAGCAGTCCCAGAGCGGGAGGCACAGATACGCAGTATTTT.

The J gene is TRBJ2-3, the V gene TRBV6-1, with 8 bases identical to TRBD2. CDR3 length equals 14 residues. The V segment lost 5 bases and the J segment 1 base; nucleotides outside the gene matches: 2. The germline V gene has CDR1 MNHNS and CDR2 SASEGT. The CDR3 DNA reads as TGTGCCAGCAGTCTTAGCGGGGGCACAGATACGCAGTATTTT. Residues: CASSLSGGTDTQYF.